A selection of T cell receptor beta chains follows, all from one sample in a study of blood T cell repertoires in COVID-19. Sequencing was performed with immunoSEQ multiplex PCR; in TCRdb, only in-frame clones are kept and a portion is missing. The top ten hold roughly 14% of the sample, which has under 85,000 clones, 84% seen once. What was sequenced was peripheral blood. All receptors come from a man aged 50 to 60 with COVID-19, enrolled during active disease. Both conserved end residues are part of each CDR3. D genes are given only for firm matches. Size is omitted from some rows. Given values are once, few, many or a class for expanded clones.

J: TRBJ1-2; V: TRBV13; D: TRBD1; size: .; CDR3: CASSTNQGVYGYTF; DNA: TGTGCCAGCAGCACTAATCAGGGGGTCTATGGCTACACCTTC
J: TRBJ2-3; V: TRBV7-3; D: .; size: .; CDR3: CASGIADTQYF; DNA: TGTGCCAGCGGCATAGCGGATACGCAGTATTTT
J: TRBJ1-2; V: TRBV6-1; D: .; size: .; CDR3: CASSERTGTRLGYTF; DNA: TGTGCCAGCAGTGAGAGGACCGGGACACGCTTGGGCTACACCTTC
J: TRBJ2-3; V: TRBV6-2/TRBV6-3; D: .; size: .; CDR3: CASSWGGQLTDTQYF; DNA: TGTGCCAGCAGTTGGGGGGGCCAACTCACAGATACGCAGTATTTT
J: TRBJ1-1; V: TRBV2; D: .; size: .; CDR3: CASDIGGGRMTEAFF; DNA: TGTGCCAGCGATATTGGGGGGGGGCGCATGACTGAAGCTTTCTTT
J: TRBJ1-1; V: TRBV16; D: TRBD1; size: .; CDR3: CASSQWDREDTEAFF; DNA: TGTGCCAGCAGCCAGTGGGACAGGGAGGACACTGAAGCTTTCTTT
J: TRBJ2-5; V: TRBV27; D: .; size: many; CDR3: CASSLSPRQETQYF; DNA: TGTGCCAGCAGTTTATCCCCCAGGCAAGAGACCCAGTACTTC
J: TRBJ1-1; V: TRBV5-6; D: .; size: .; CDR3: CASSFRGGTEAFF; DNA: TGTGCCAGCAGCTTCCGAGGGGGCACTGAAGCTTTCTTT
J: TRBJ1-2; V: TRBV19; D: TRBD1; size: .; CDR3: CASSQTGQGVGYTF; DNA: TGTGCCAGTAGCCAAACGGGACAGGGAGTTGGCTACACCTTC
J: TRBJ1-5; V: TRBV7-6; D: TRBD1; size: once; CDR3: CAISGQGLLSNQPQHF; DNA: TGTGCCATCTCGGGACAGGGCCTCCTTAGCAATCAGCCCCAGCATTTT
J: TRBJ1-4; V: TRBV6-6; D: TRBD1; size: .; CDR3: CASIRSRGPTNEKLFF; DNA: TGTGCCAGCATTAGATCCAGGGGGCCTACTAATGAAAAACTGTTTTTT
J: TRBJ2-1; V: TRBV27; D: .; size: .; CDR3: CASSLFLRDEQFF; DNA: TGTGCCAGCAGTTTATTTTTGAGGGATGAGCAGTTCTTC
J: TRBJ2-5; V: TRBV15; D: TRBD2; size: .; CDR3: CATSPASGGPATQYF; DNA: TGTGCCACCAGCCCAGCCAGCGGGGGGCCAGCTACCCAGTACTTC
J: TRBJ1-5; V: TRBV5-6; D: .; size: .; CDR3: CASSLGPSNQPQHF; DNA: TGTGCCAGCAGCTTGGGGCCTAGCAATCAGCCCCAGCATTTT
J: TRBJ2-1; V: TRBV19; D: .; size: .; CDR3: CASRDPGTERRGPFF; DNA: TGTGCCAGTAGAGACCCCGGGACCGAGCGGCGGGGACCGTTCTTC
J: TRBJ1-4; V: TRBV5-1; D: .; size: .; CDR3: CASSLYRDPGGNEKLFF; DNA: TGCGCCAGCAGCTTGTACAGGGACCCCGGAGGTAATGAAAAACTGTTTTTT
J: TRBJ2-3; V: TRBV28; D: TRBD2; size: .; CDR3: CASKLAGGTDTQYF; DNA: TGTGCCAGCAAACTAGCGGGAGGCACAGATACGCAGTATTTT
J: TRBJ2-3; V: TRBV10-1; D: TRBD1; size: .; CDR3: CASSDGDRGFGSTDTQYF; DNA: TGCGCCAGCAGTGATGGGGACAGGGGGTTTGGAAGCACAGATACGCAGTATTTT
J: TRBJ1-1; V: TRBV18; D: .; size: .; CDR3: CASSPSELEAFF; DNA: TGTGCCAGCTCACCTAGTGAGCTAGAAGCTTTCTTT
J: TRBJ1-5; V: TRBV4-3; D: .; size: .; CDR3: CASSQVFLGGQPQHF; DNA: TGCGCCAGCAGCCAAGTCTTTTTAGGCGGTCAGCCCCAGCATTTT
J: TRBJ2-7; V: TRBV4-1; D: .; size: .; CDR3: CASSRRRDAAYEQYF; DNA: TGCGCCAGCAGCCGGAGGAGGGACGCGGCCTACGAGCAGTACTTC
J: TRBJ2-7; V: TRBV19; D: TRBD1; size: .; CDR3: CASSTGTGLNEQYF; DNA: TGTGCCAGTAGTACCGGGACAGGGTTGAACGAGCAGTACTTC
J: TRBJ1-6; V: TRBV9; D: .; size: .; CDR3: CASSVAGESPLHF; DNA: TGTGCCAGCAGCGTGGCAGGGGAATCACCCCTCCACTTT
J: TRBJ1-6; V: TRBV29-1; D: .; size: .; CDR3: CSVSDGSNSPLHF; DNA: TGCAGCGTATCGGACGGGAGCAATTCACCCCTCCACTTT
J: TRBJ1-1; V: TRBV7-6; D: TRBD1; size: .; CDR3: CASSRTGGYGGTEAFF; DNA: TGTGCCAGCAGTCGAACAGGGGGCTATGGTGGCACTGAAGCTTTCTTT
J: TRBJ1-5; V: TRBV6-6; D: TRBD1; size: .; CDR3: CASTDRGLSNQPQHF; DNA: TGTGCCAGCACCGACAGGGGCCTTAGCAATCAGCCCCAGCATTTT
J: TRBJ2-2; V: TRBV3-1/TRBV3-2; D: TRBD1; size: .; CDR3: CASSRTRGNQGELFF; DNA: TGTGCCAGCAGCAGGACCAGGGGGAATCAAGGGGAGCTGTTTTTT
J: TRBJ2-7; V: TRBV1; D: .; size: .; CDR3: CTSPGASGGRGDEQYF; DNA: TGCACCAGCCCGGGGGCTAGCGGGGGCCGGGGGGACGAGCAGTACTTC
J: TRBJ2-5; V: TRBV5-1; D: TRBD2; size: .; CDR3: CASSSSGDKQETQYF; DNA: TGCGCCAGCAGCTCTAGCGGGGATAAACAAGAGACCCAGTACTTC
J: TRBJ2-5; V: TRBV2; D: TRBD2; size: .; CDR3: CASSRLAGGLETQYF; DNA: TGTGCCAGCAGCCGGCTAGCGGGGGGGCTTGAGACCCAGTACTTC
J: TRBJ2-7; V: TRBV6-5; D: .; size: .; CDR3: CASRLDYYEQYF; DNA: TGTGCCAGCAGGCTCGACTATTACGAGCAGTACTTC
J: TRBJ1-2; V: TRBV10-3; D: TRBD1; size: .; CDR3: CAISDQGVIYGYTF; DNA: TGTGCCATCAGTGACCAGGGGGTTATTTATGGCTACACCTTC
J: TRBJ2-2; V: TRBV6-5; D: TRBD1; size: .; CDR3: CASNSQTGSTGELFF; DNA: TGTGCCAGCAACTCTCAGACAGGGAGCACCGGGGAGCTGTTTTTT
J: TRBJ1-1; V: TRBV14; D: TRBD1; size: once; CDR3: CASSQVRGSGTEAFF; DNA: TGTGCCAGCAGCCAAGTCAGGGGGTCGGGGACTGAAGCTTTCTTT
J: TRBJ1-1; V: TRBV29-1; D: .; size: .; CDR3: CSAGGARGAEAFF; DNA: TGCAGCGCTGGGGGGGCCCGAGGTGCTGAAGCTTTCTTT